These T cell receptor beta chains were read from a single sample in a study of shared clonotypes between healthy human individuals. Method: immunoSEQ multiplex PCR; TCRdb's copy keeps in-frame clones and lacks some. The sample has around 2,000,000 clones, over 85% seen once. The sample was naive CD8+ T cells sorted from blood. The receptors derive from a man aged 18 to 30 in good health. Both conserved end residues are part of each CDR3. Size values are once, few and many counts, or a class for expanded clones, and some rows have none.

CASSPGGLGGYTF TRBV6-5 NA TRBJ1-2
CASSQDRGRGYEQYF TRBV4-1 NA TRBJ2-7
CASSPLGDGTNTGELFF TRBV11-2 NA TRBJ2-2
CASSNGGNTEAFF TRBV6-5 NA TRBJ1-1
CASSPEGQGVGTGELFF TRBV5-1 NA TRBJ2-2
CASSLAGVGRNTGELFF TRBV5-6 NA TRBJ2-2
CASSETRVDYGYTF TRBV6-1 NA TRBJ1-2
CASSSDRDLYEQYF TRBV18 NA TRBJ2-7
CASSEGVQETQYF TRBV2 NA TRBJ2-5
CASSVIAGASYEQYF TRBV5-4 NA TRBJ2-7
CASSLGRYNEQFF TRBV7-2 NA TRBJ2-1
CASSVGHTYEQYF TRBV25-1 NA TRBJ2-7
CAISESSAERGPNEKLFF TRBV10-3 NA TRBJ1-4
CASSSVALGPLSYEQYF TRBV11-2 NA TRBJ2-7
CASSLTYGGQAYEQYF TRBV5-6 NA TRBJ2-7
CASSVQGHTGEQYF TRBV9 NA TRBJ2-7
CASREGAEAFF TRBV19 NA TRBJ1-1
CASRDGSSYEQYF TRBV6-1 NA TRBJ2-7
CASSYMGEAYTEAFF TRBV6-5 once TRBJ1-1
CASSVEGPSREADTQYF TRBV6-1 NA TRBJ2-3
CASSFASGETNEKLFF TRBV27 NA TRBJ1-4
CASSFPVLGAEQYF TRBV7-9 NA TRBJ2-7